Detailed here is one TCR beta chain. Trimming removed 6 bases from V and 4 bases from J, with 18 bases in between. The CDR3 totals 15 residues. Germline loops: CDR1 LNHDA, CDR2 SQIVND (reference sequence). This record belongs to a study of blood T cell repertoires in COVID-19. The repertoire was sequenced with immunoSEQ multiplex PCR; TCRdb's copy has only in-frame clones and lacks some. The repertoire includes about 150,000 clones, roughly 90% of them detected once, and about 2.9% sits in the top ten. Sequencing used peripheral blood. The chain links TRBV19 to TRBJ1-1; maybe TRBD1 (5 bases). This clonotype was obtained from a man between 60 and 75 years old with active or convalescent COVID-19. Written as DNA, the CDR3 is TGTGCCAGTAGCAATCTCCAGGGTATTGGCACTGAAGCTTTCTTT. Protein: CASSNLQGIGTEAFF.